This T cell receptor (beta chain) was identified during a study of blood T cell repertoires in COVID-19. Study details: Italy, Spain and the United States were the sources of the convalescent and acute COVID-19 samples.

In the authors' workflow: Nucleated cell number was recorded as an estimate derived from reference gene primer amplification. This table comes from immunoSEQ multiplex PCR, and its TCRdb copy is limited to in-frame clones, with some not included. The V and J calls and clone size were taken over from that table, and D and trimming were inferred from the DNA. The sample gives 400,000 or so clones, over 75% of which show up once; approximately 1.5% is in the top ten. From germline, CDR1 is MNHEY and CDR2 SVGEGT. Trimming at V came to 5 bases and at J to 0 bases, leaving 11 bases not matched to a gene. CDR3 length equals 19 residues. Seattle patient enrollment occurred during active infection, with longitudinal follow-up thereafter.

Sequenced: peripheral blood. The chain joins TRBV6-2 or TRBV6-3 to TRBJ2-6; 9 nucleotides line up with TRBD1. The origin of this receptor is a woman in her thirties or forties with COVID-19, enrolled during active disease. CDR3 nucleotides: TGTGCCAGCAGTGATGGGACAGGGTCAATTCTCTCTGGGGCCAACGTCCTGACTTTC. Residues: CASSDGTGSILSGANVLTF.